This is a list of T cell receptor beta chains from one sample in a study of blood T cells in healthy people across ages. MiXCR, applied by TCRdb to the 5' RACE reads, yields one record per CDR3 protein. In the table there are 1.5 million or so distinct CDR3 sequences, 40% to 50% of which are singletons. Sequenced material: blood. The receptors were sampled from a woman aged 18-35 years in good health. Both conserved end residues are part of each CDR3. A D gene is named only where the DNA matches it firmly. Clone size appears in some rows only: once, few, many, or a class for an expanded clone.

TRBV12-3/TRBV12-4,TRBD2,TRBJ2-1,NA,TGTGCCAGCAACGGACTAGCGGACAATGAGCAGTTCTTC,CASNGLADNEQFF
TRBV6-1,NA,TRBJ1-2,few,TGTGCCAGCAGTGAGGGCCCTTTGGGCGGTAGGCCTAACTATGGCTACACCTTC,CASSEGPLGGRPNYGYTF
TRBV29-1,NA,TRBJ1-1,NA,TGCAGCGTCGTTGGGGTGGTCGACACTGAAGCTTTCTTT,CSVVGVVDTEAFF
TRBV12-3/TRBV12-4,NA,TRBJ1-3,NA,TGTGCCAGCTCACTCCGGCACTCTGGAAACACCATATATTTT,CASSLRHSGNTIYF
TRBV5-1,NA,TRBJ1-2,NA,TGCGCCAGCAGCTTGGTATATGGAGAGGTGGATGGCTACACCTTC,CASSLVYGEVDGYTF
TRBV4-1,TRBD1,TRBJ2-7,few,TGCGCCAGCAGCCAATTACAGGGGTCTAACTACGAGCAGTACTTC,CASSQLQGSNYEQYF
TRBV20-1,TRBD1,TRBJ1-2,few,TGCAGTGCCCCGGGACAGGGGTTCTATGGCTACACCTTC,CSAPGQGFYGYTF
TRBV7-2,TRBD1,TRBJ2-7,few,TGTGCCAGCAGCTTATTCGGGGGGACAGGGAATGACGAGCAGTACTTC,CASSLFGGTGNDEQYF
TRBV27,TRBD2,TRBJ2-7,NA,TGTGCCAGCAGTTTGCTAGGACTAGCGGGTGGCAATGAGCAGTACTTC,CASSLLGLAGGNEQYF
TRBV29-1,TRBD2,TRBJ2-1,NA,TGCAGCGTCCTTCTAGCGGGGGGCTACAATGAGCAGTTCTTC,CSVLLAGGYNEQFF
TRBV2,NA,TRBJ2-1,NA,TGTGCCAGCAGCTCGGGGCTATACTACAATGAGCAGTTCTTC,CASSSGLYYNEQFF
TRBV6-2/TRBV6-3,TRBD2,TRBJ2-1,few,TGTGCCAGCCTACGGGGACTAGCGGGAGGTACGAGCTCCTACAATGAGCAGTTCTTC,CASLRGLAGGTSSYNEQFF
TRBV6-5,TRBD1,TRBJ1-2,NA,TGTGCCAGCAGTCCACTCGGACAGGTTCGTCACACCTTC,CASSPLGQVRHTF
TRBV20-1,TRBD1,TRBJ1-1,few,TGCAGTCCCGGGGTCAGGGGGCGGAACACTGAAGCTTTCTTT,CSPGVRGRNTEAFF
TRBV4-2,NA,TRBJ2-1,few,TGTGCCAGCAGCCAAGATGGCGCGGGGTCAGACAATGAGCAGTTCTTC,CASSQDGAGSDNEQFF
TRBV6-4,TRBD1,TRBJ2-7,NA,TGTGCCAGCAGCACCATCGGGACAGGGAACTACGAGCAGTACTTC,CASSTIGTGNYEQYF
TRBV30,NA,TRBJ2-3,few,TGTGCCTGGAGCTTTATCACAGATACGCAGTATTTT,CAWSFITDTQYF
TRBV6-5,NA,TRBJ1-2,NA,TGTGCCAGCAGTTACTCACAACCATACTATGGCTACACCTTC,CASSYSQPYYGYTF
TRBV3-1,TRBD1,TRBJ1-6,few,TGTGCCAGCAGCCATGGGGCCGGGACAGACCGTAATTCACCCCTCCACTTT,CASSHGAGTDRNSPLHF
TRBV27,NA,TRBJ2-3,NA,TGTGCCAGCGGGCAGGGGCACACAGATACGCAGTATTTT,CASGQGHTDTQYF
TRBV11-3,TRBD2,TRBJ2-5,NA,TGTGCCAGCAGCTTACTAGCGGGAGCCTACAATGGGCAGTACTTC,CASSLLAGAYNGQYF
TRBV3-1,TRBD1,TRBJ1-2,few,TGTGCCAGCAGCCCGTGGGACAGTTATGGCTACACCTTC,CASSPWDSYGYTF
TRBV6-6,NA,TRBJ2-2,NA,TGCGCCAGCAGCCCCTTAGCGAATAGTGACACCGGGGAGCTGTTTTTT,CASSPLANSDTGELFF
TRBV12-3/TRBV12-4,TRBD2,TRBJ2-1,few,TGTGCCAGCAGTCTTTGGACTAGCGGGTTTTCCGATGAGCAGTTCTTC,CASSLWTSGFSDEQFF
TRBV7-9,TRBD1,TRBJ2-7,few,TGTGCCAGCAGCCCCCGGGACAGGGATTTCTACGAGCAGTACTTC,CASSPRDRDFYEQYF
TRBV4-1,NA,TRBJ2-1,NA,TGCGCCAGCATCTCGGGACAAGGATTTGACAATGAGCAGCTCTTC,CASISGQGFDNEQLF
TRBV28,NA,TRBJ2-5,NA,TGTGCCAGCAGTCTACCGACTAACAGGGCCGGGGAGACCCAGTACTTC,CASSLPTNRAGETQYF
TRBV21-1,NA,TRBJ1-1,NA,TGTGCCAGCAGTGGGCGGGGGAGAGACACTGAAGCTTTCTTT,CASSGRGRDTEAFF
TRBV20-1,NA,TRBJ1-2,NA,TGCAGTGCTAGGGGGGACGAGGAAGGCTACACCTTC,CSARGDEEGYTF
TRBV7-9,TRBD1,TRBJ1-1,NA,TGTGCCAGCAGCACTACCGGACAGGGGTCCATGAACACTGAAGCTTTCTTT,CASSTTGQGSMNTEAFF
TRBV25-1,NA,TRBJ2-7,few,TGTGCCAGCAGCCTAGACGAGTACGAGCAGTACTTC,CASSLDEYEQYF
TRBV7-9,NA,TRBJ2-3,NA,TGTGCCAGCAGCACCCTACAGAAAAACACAGATACGCAGTATTTT,CASSTLQKNTDTQYF
TRBV14,TRBD2,TRBJ2-3,NA,TGTGCCAGCAGCCCCGTAGCGGGCACAGATACACAGTATTTT,CASSPVAGTDTQYF
TRBV15,TRBD2,TRBJ2-7,NA,TGTGCCACCAGCATCAAACTAGCGGGAGGGGGGAGCGAGCAGTACTTC,CATSIKLAGGGSEQYF
TRBV5-1,NA,TRBJ2-1,few,TGCGCCAGCAGCTCCCTCTCCCGGGTAAAGGGCAATGAGCAGTTCTTC,CASSSLSRVKGNEQFF
TRBV25-1,NA,TRBJ2-1,NA,TGTGCCAGCAGCCCCCGTGGAGAGGGCAATGAGCAGTTCTTC,CASSPRGEGNEQFF
TRBV4-1,NA,TRBJ1-1,NA,TGCGCCAGCAGCCAACAGCCCGGTACTGAAGCTTTCTTT,CASSQQPGTEAFF
TRBV20-1,NA,TRBJ2-1,few,TGCAGTGCTCAATACCCCGGGGATGAGCAGTTCTTC,CSAQYPGDEQFF
TRBV23-1,TRBD1,TRBJ2-3,NA,TGCGCCAGCAAAGGGACAGCATTCACAGATACGCAGTATTTT,CASKGTAFTDTQYF
TRBV21-1,NA,TRBJ1-1,NA,TGTGCCAGCAGCAAAGCCGGGGGGCGCAGGGCTGAAACTTTCTTT,CASSKAGGRRAETFF
TRBV4-2,NA,TRBJ1-1,few,TGTGCCAGCAGCCAAGATATTATGAACACTGAAGCTTTCTTT,CASSQDIMNTEAFF
TRBV25-1,TRBD1,TRBJ2-7,few,TGTGCCAGCAGTGGGACGACAGGGATTGTTGGCGAGCAGTACTTC,CASSGTTGIVGEQYF
TRBV5-1,NA,TRBJ1-5,few,TGCGCCACCCGAGGAGGCCTCAATCAGCCCCAGCATTTT,CATRGGLNQPQHF
TRBV4-1,NA,TRBJ2-5,NA,TGCGCCAACAGCCAACCCGGACCAGACCGGTTACAAGAGACCCAGTACTTC,CANSQPGPDRLQETQYF
TRBV20-1,NA,TRBJ2-3,NA,TGCAGTGCTAGAGGGTCCAGAGCAGATACGCAGTATTTT,CSARGSRADTQYF
TRBV20-1,NA,TRBJ2-4,NA,TGCAGTGCTAGAGATGGAGGAAACATTCAGTACTTC,CSARDGGNIQYF
TRBV7-9,TRBD1,TRBJ1-2,few,TGTGCCAGCAGCTTAGATGGGACAGGGGCTATCTACACCTTC,CASSLDGTGAIYTF
TRBV20-1,TRBD2,TRBJ2-1,NA,TGCAGTGCTAGCATGAGGGAGGGCCGCAATGAGCAGTTCTTC,CSASMREGRNEQFF
TRBV7-9,TRBD2,TRBJ2-5,NA,TGTGCCAGCAGCTTATTGTCGACTAGCGGGGGGTCCCAGTACTTC,CASSLLSTSGGSQYF
TRBV29-1,NA,TRBJ2-1,few,TGCAGCGCAATCAGCTACCCCTACAATGAGCAGTTCTTC,CSAISYPYNEQFF
TRBV13,NA,TRBJ2-3,few,TGTGCCAGCAGCGCGACAACCCCCTCAGATACGCAGTATTTT,CASSATTPSDTQYF
TRBV6-5,TRBD2,TRBJ2-1,many,TGTGCCAGCACCCGAACTAGCGGGAGTAGCAATGAGCAGTTCTTC,CASTRTSGSSNEQFF
TRBV28,TRBD1,TRBJ1-2,few,TGTGCCAGCAGTACTCTAGGGACAGGGGGCAAGAATGGCTACACCTTC,CASSTLGTGGKNGYTF
TRBV27,NA,TRBJ2-3,NA,TGTGCCAGCAGCCGGCGGGAAGCAGCAGATACGCAGTATTTT,CASSRREAADTQYF
TRBV5-5,TRBD2,TRBJ2-7,NA,TGTGCCAGCAGCCGGGAGGGCGCAGCTGCAGTCGAGCAGTACTTC,CASSREGAAAVEQYF
TRBV5-1,TRBD2,TRBJ2-3,few,TGCGCCAGCAGCCTAATAAAGCGGGAGTCCACAGATACGCAGTATTTT,CASSLIKRESTDTQYF
TRBV13,NA,TRBJ1-1,NA,TGTGCCAGCAGCCCCCGGACAGATTTGAACACTGAAGCTTTCTTT,CASSPRTDLNTEAFF